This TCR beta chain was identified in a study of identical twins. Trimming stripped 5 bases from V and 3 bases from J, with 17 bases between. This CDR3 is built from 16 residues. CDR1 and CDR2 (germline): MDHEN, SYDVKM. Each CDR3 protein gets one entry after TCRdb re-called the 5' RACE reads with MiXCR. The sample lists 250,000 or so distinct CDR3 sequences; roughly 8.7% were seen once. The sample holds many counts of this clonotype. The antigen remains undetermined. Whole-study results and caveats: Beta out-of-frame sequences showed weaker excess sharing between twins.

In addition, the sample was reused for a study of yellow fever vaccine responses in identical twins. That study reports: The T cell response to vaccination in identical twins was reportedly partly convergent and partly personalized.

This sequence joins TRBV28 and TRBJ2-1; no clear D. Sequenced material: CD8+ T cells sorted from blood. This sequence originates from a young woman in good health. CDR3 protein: CASSPLVEADYNEQFF. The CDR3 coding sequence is TGTGCCAGCAGTCCCCTCGTAGAGGCAGACTACAATGAGCAGTTCTTC.